One sample yielded the 2 T cell receptor beta chains listed below, sequenced in a study of CD8 T cells in Susac syndrome. After extraction with the RNeasy kit, about 0.5 to 1 ug of the RNA was reverse transcribed using random hexamers. Using its own MiXCR run on the immunoSEQ multiplex PCR reads, TCRdb lists one record per CDR3 protein. The profile shows 75,000 to 95,000 distinct CDR3 sequences, roughly 91% of them singletons. Sequencing was done on a sample of CD8+ T cells from PBMCs. These receptors were taken from a human donor with multiple sclerosis.

V and J are TRBV29-1 and TRBJ2-2; the D is unclear. Trimming shortened V by 2 bases and J by 8 bases, and 9 bases separated the two germline ends. The length of the CDR3 is 12 residues. The V gene's germline CDR1 is SQVTM and CDR2 ANQGSEA. The CDR3 reads CSVENLEGELFF. The CDR3 DNA is TGCAGCGTTGAAAACTTAGAGGGGGAGCTGTTTTTT.

The genes are TRBV20-1 and TRBJ1-3, with a weak D call TRBD1 (5 bases). V gave up 5 bases and J gave up 0 bases, with 20 bases separating them. Germline CDR1 is DFQATT and CDR2 is SNEGSKA (reference sequence). The CDR3 has 17 residues. This CDR3 reads CSAERGAGAGSGNTIYF. The CDR3 DNA is TGCAGTGCTGAACGGGGCGCTGGGGCAGGCTCTGGAAACACCATATATTTT.